The clone carrying this T cell receptor (beta chain) was observed many times. The data stem from a study of early T cells in non-severe SARS-CoV-2 infection. CDR3 length: 14 amino acids. From germline, CDR1 is SQVTM and CDR2 ANQGSEA. Trimming took off 6 bases at V and 6 bases at J, with 18 bases between the two ends. Unique molecular identifiers tagged individual cDNA molecules. TCRdb reprocessed the 5' RACE reads via MiXCR and lists one record per CDR3 protein. The repertoire holds tens of thousands of distinct CDR3 sequences, with just under 4% as singletons. The sequence derives from an adult who was a healthcare worker with PCR-confirmed SARS-CoV-2 infection or an uninfected control (not recorded which). The chain is built from TRBV29-1 and TRBJ2-1; the D gene is possibly TRBD1 (5 bases). The sample comprised whole blood. CDR3 in DNA: TGCAGCGTCAAGGGGTGGAGTAGTGCCAATGAGCAGTTCTTC. Translation gives CSVKGWSSANEQFF.